Included here is one T cell receptor beta chain sequence, with context. Sequenced material consisted of expressed TCRB transcripts (all of the isolated RNA was reverse transcribed). Profiling relied on immunoSEQ multiplex PCR, and the TCRdb table lists in-frame clones only, not all of them. The sample lists 150,000 to 170,000 clones, roughly 8% occurring once. This specimen comes from a study of beta chain features in type 1 diabetes. Trimming took off 1 base at V and 6 bases at J, with 7 bases between the two ends. This CDR3 contains 13 residues. Germline values: CDR1 MNHEY, CDR2 SMNVEV (reference sequence).

V and J are TRBV27 and TRBJ1-5, with D perhaps matching TRBD1 (5 bases). Sequencing was carried out using central memory CD4+ T cells from blood. This receptor was taken from a man younger than 35 in good health. CDR3 nucleotides: TGTGCCAGCAGTTTATTGGGGGGTCAGCCCCAGCATTTT. It yields the protein CASSLLGGQPQHF.